This TCR beta chain came from a study of cytomegalovirus exposure and HLA in healthy donors. Germline assignment: CDR1 KGHSH and CDR2 LQKENI. V dropped 3 bases and J dropped 7 bases, with 15 bases sitting between them. The CDR3 consists of 14 residues. PCR involved 60 Vbeta and 13 Jbeta primers. Only in-frame clones appear in the TCRdb table, and some are missing; sequencing was by immunoSEQ multiplex PCR. Among 120,000 or so clones listed, around 72% were seen once. The chain is built from TRBV18 and TRBJ1-1; D may be TRBD1 (6 bases). The material sequenced was PBMCs. The source of this sequence is a man aged 25-45 years in good health and CMV-seronegative. The CDR3 here is CASSPNTGYGEAFF. CDR3 in DNA: TGTGCCAGCTCACCCAATACAGGGTACGGTGAAGCTTTCTTT.